Listed below are T cell receptor beta chains from one sample, sequenced in a study of blood T cell repertoires in COVID-19. Generated by immunoSEQ multiplex PCR, the TCRdb table keeps only in-frame clones and is missing some. The table records 96,000 or so clones, roughly 89% of them present only once. The source material was peripheral blood. Every receptor here comes from a human donor with COVID-19, enrolled during active disease. The donor label of this sample is uncertain. Both conserved end residues are part of each CDR3. A D gene is named only where the DNA matches it firmly. Some rows have no size entry. The others give once, few or many, or a class for an expanded clone.

size: -
J: TRBJ1-2
V: TRBV11-1
D: TRBD1
DNA: TGTGCCAGCAGACCAAGGACAGGAATTTATGGCTACACCTTC
CDR3: CASRPRTGIYGYTF

size: -
J: TRBJ1-1
V: TRBV7-2
D: -
DNA: TGTGCCAGCACCCCGACATTTATGAACACTGAAGCTTTCTTT
CDR3: CASTPTFMNTEAFF

size: -
J: TRBJ2-1
V: TRBV5-4
D: TRBD2
DNA: TGTGCCAGCAGCTTATGGGGAGTAGCGGGAGTACTTGGTGAGCAGTTCTTC
CDR3: CASSLWGVAGVLGEQFF

size: -
J: TRBJ1-2
V: TRBV27
D: -
DNA: TGTGCCAGCAGTTTGGGCAGGGGTGGGTATGGCTACACCTTC
CDR3: CASSLGRGGYGYTF

size: -
J: TRBJ1-5
V: TRBV18
D: TRBD1
DNA: TGTGCCAGCTCACCGGGGACAGTTAGCAATCAGCCCCAGCATTTT
CDR3: CASSPGTVSNQPQHF

size: -
J: TRBJ1-2
V: TRBV5-4
D: -
DNA: TGTGCCAGCAGCTCGCCCAGGGATGATGGCTACACCTTC
CDR3: CASSSPRDDGYTF

size: -
J: TRBJ1-4
V: TRBV6-6
D: TRBD1
DNA: TGTGCCAGCCGGGGACAGGGAGAGGAAAAACTGTTTTTT
CDR3: CASRGQGEEKLFF

size: -
J: TRBJ1-1
V: TRBV18
D: -
DNA: TGTGCCAGCTCACCACAGGAGATGAACACTGAAGCTTTCTTT
CDR3: CASSPQEMNTEAFF

size: -
J: TRBJ2-2
V: TRBV29-1
D: TRBD2
DNA: TGCAGCGTTGAAGTCCCGACTAGCCCGAACACCGGGGAGCTGTTTTTT
CDR3: CSVEVPTSPNTGELFF

size: -
J: TRBJ1-1
V: TRBV6-2/TRBV6-3
D: -
DNA: TGTGCCAGCAGTTACGCGCCTATGAACACTGAAGCTTTCTTT
CDR3: CASSYAPMNTEAFF

size: few
J: TRBJ2-2
V: TRBV6-5
D: TRBD1
DNA: TGTGCCAGCAGTCCCGGGACAGAAAGAACCGGGGAGCTGTTTTTT
CDR3: CASSPGTERTGELFF

size: -
J: TRBJ2-2
V: TRBV3-1/TRBV3-2
D: TRBD1
DNA: TGTGCCAGCAGCCTCCCGACAGGGGCCGGGGAGCTGTTTTTT
CDR3: CASSLPTGAGELFF

size: -
J: TRBJ1-6
V: TRBV6-1
D: TRBD1
DNA: TGTGCCAGCAGTGAAGTTGACAGGGATAATTCACCCCTCCACTTT
CDR3: CASSEVDRDNSPLHF

size: -
J: TRBJ1-1
V: TRBV6-5
D: -
DNA: TGTGCCAGCAGTTACCGGGGGGCGCGCACTGAAGCTTTCTTT
CDR3: CASSYRGARTEAFF

size: -
J: TRBJ1-1
V: TRBV5-1
D: TRBD1
DNA: TGCGCCAGCAGCCTACAGGGGACGAACACTGAAGCTTTCTTT
CDR3: CASSLQGTNTEAFF

size: -
J: TRBJ2-7
V: TRBV11-2
D: TRBD1
DNA: TGTGCCAGCAGCTTGGGTGGGACAGGGGCGAATCGCGAGCAGTACTTC
CDR3: CASSLGGTGANREQYF

size: -
J: TRBJ2-1
V: TRBV5-1
D: TRBD2
DNA: TGCGCCAGCAGCTTGCCCGTGAGCGGGGGGTCCTACAATGAGCAGTTCTTC
CDR3: CASSLPVSGGSYNEQFF

size: -
J: TRBJ1-1
V: TRBV5-1
D: -
DNA: TGCGCCAGCAGCTTGGGACAGTCCACTGAAGCTTTCTTT
CDR3: CASSLGQSTEAFF